This T cell receptor (beta chain) is drawn from a study of beta chain features in type 1 diabetes. Whole-study findings and limits: Across patients, naive, central memory and Treg TCRB repertoires exhibited apparently greater similarity than was observed across healthy donors. Any role of HLA type in TCRB rearrangement remained unresolved here. Since sequencing was performed on cDNA, cells with high TCR expression could be over-represented.

Each population that was sorted was more than 95% pure. This clone came up a few times. Its antigen is not identified. The investigators reverse transcribed all of the isolated RNA, so they sequenced expressed TCRB transcripts. The table came from immunoSEQ multiplex PCR; TCRdb's copy has only in-frame clones and leaves some out. This sample carries around 320,000 clones, about 14% of them seen once, and the ten largest clones take approximately 6.7%. The CDR3 loop spans 15 amino acids. CDR1 and CDR2 (germline): MNHEY, SVGAGI. V dropped 2 bases and J dropped 5; count of bases not matched to a gene: 8. This chain joins TRBV6-5 and TRBJ1-1; 7 bases are a match to TRBD1. This sequence was found in a man aged 25 to 45 in good health. The sequencing input was central memory CD4+ T cells from blood. The CDR3 protein is CASSYPDRVWTEAFF. In DNA form, the CDR3 reads TGTGCCAGCAGTTACCCCGACAGGGTTTGGACTGAAGCTTTCTTT.